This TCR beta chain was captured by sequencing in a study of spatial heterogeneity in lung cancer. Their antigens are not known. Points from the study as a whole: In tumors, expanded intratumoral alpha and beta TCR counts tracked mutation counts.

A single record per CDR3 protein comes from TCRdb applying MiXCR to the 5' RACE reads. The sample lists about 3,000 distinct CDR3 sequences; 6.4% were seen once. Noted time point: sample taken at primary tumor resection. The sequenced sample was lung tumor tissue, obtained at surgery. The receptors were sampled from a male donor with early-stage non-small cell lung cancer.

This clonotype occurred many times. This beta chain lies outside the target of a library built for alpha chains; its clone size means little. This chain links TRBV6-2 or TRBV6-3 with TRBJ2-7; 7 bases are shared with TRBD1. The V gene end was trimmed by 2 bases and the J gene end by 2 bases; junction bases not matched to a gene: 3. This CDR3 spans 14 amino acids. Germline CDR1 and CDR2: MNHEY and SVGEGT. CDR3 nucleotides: TGTGCCAGCAGTTACAGCCAGGGGGCCTACGAGCAGTACTTC. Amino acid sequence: CASSYSQGAYEQYF.